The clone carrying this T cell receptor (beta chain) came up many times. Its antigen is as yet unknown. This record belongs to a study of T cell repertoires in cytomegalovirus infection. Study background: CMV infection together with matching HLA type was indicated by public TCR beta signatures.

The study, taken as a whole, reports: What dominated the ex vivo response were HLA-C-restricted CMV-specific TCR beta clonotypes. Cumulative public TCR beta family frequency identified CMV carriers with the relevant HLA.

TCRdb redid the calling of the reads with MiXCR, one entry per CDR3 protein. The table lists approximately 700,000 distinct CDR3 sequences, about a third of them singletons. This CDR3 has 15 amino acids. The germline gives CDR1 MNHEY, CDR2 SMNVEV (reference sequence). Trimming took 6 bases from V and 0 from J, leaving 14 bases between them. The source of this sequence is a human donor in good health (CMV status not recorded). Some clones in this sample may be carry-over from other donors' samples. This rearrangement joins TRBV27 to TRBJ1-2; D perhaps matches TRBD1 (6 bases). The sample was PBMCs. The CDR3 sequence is CASSPLGGPNYGYTF. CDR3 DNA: TGTGCCAGCAGCCCATTGGGGGGGCCTAACTATGGCTACACCTTC.